This TCR beta chain stems from a study of T-cell memory formation after mild COVID-19. This clonotype occurred a few times. Germline V gene lookup returns CDR1 ENHRY and CDR2 SYGVKD. The CDR3 has 16 amino acids. The ends lost 2 bases at V and 6 bases at J; junction bases unmatched: 9. 5'RACE primed from the constant segment yielded TCR alpha and TCR beta cDNA libraries bearing sample barcodes and UMIs. TCRdb processed the 5' RACE reads anew with MiXCR; each CDR3 protein has one entry. Altogether 550,000 to 700,000 distinct CDR3 sequences are present, more than 15% being singletons, with the ten largest covering about 11%.

This chain uses TRBV10-3 with TRBJ2-1; 8 bases match TRBD2. The sequence came from an adult woman who had mild COVID-19 (a few samples of this study predate the infection). Cell type and time point are not known. The sequenced material came from PBMCs or a T cell subset sorted from them (not recorded which). CDR3 DNA sequence: TGTGCCATCAGTGAGGGACTAGCTCTCTCGGGCAATGAGCAGTTCTTC. It yields the protein CAISEGLALSGNEQFF.